This entry lists 32 T cell receptor beta chains sequenced from one sample in a study of blood T cells in healthy people across ages. With a J-beta primer mix and a sample-barcoded 5' primer, a second PCR ran about 7 to 12 cycles. Each CDR3 protein is one row after TCRdb ran MiXCR on the 5' RACE reads. The sample lists 1.5 million to 2 million distinct CDR3 sequences, 40% to 55% occurring once. Source material: blood. Receptors were obtained from a woman aged 35 to 49 in good health.

CDR3 protein: CASSFQGPRDLEKLFF. CDR3 nucleotide sequence: TGTGCCAGCAGTTTCCAGGGCCCCCGGGACCTCGAAAAACTGTTTTTT. The gene calls are TRBV27 and TRBJ1-4; a possible D gene is TRBD1 (5 bases). This CDR3 is built from 16 residues. Germline V gene sequence: CDR1 MNHEY, CDR2 SMNVEV (reference sequence). V was trimmed by 3 bases and J by 8 bases, leaving 19 bases between them. The full variable domain, rest sourced from reference TRBV27 and TRBJ1-4, is EAQVTQNPRYLITVTGKKLTVTCSQNMNHEYMSWYRQDPGLGLRQIYYSMNVEVTDKGDVPEGYKVSRKEKRNFPLILESPSPNQTSLYFCASSFQGPRDLEKLFFGSGTQLSVL.

In this sample, this clonotype turned up a few times. The gene calls are TRBV5-1 and TRBJ2-5, with 14 bases lining up with TRBD2. Losses at the gene ends were 2 bases for V and 11 bases for J; bases not matched to a gene: 11. The CDR3 is made up of 16 amino acids. The germline gives CDR1 SGHRS, CDR2 YFSETQ. CDR3 sequence reads: CASSFSTSGGANEQYF. CDR3 nucleotide sequence: TGCGCCAGCAGCTTCTCGACTAGCGGGGGGGCCAATGAGCAGTACTTC.

This clonotype was seen a handful of times. This rearrangement joins TRBV7-9 to TRBJ1-2; perhaps TRBD1 as D (5 bases). This CDR3 comprises 15 residues. With 4 bases removed from V and 7 bases from J, the gap between germline ends came to 19 bases. Germline CDR1 and CDR2: SEHNR and FQNEAQ (reference sequence). The CDR3 coding sequence is TGTGCCAGCAGCTCGATTCGACAGCCCAAAGGTGGCTACACCTTC. It specifies CASSSIRQPKGGYTF.

The rearrangement uses TRBV6-2 or TRBV6-3 and TRBJ1-2; D might be TRBD1 (6 bases). The CDR3 sequence is 13 residues long. V was pared by 8 bases and J by 3 bases, with 13 bases between. From germline, CDR1 is MNHEY and CDR2 SVGEGT. CDR3 sequence: CASERRGDYGYTF. CDR3 DNA: TGTGCCAGCGAACGGAGGGGGGACTATGGCTACACCTTC.

The V and J genes are TRBV29-1 and TRBJ1-1; D gene ambiguous. Trimming removed 7 bases from V and 8 bases from J, with 20 bases in between. CDR3 length equals 13 residues. The germline V gene has CDR1 SQVTM and CDR2 ANQGSEA. The CDR3 sequence is CSGREGANPEAFF. For the CDR3, the DNA is TGCAGCGGTAGGGAGGGAGCTAATCCAGAAGCTTTCTTT.

In this sample, this clonotype turned up a few times. This chain connects TRBV6-5 to TRBJ2-7; tentatively, D is TRBD1 or TRBD2 (5 bases each). Germline-derived CDR1 and CDR2 are MNHEY and SVGAGI. This CDR3 is 15 amino acids long. V lost 6 bases and J 2 bases, leaving 17 bases between the germline ends. The CDR3 DNA is TGTGCCAGCAGCCCAGTCCAGGGACCTACCTACGAGCAGTACTTC. Protein product: CASSPVQGPTYEQYF.

This chain connects TRBV29-1 to TRBJ1-2; unclear D gene. The CDR3 spans 11 residues. Germline V CDR1 and CDR2: SQVTM, ANQGSEA. V lost 2 bases to trimming and J lost 1 base, with 2 bases between them. In DNA, the CDR3 is TGCAGCGTTGAAATTAACTATGGCTACACCTTC. It yields the protein CSVEINYGYTF. Variable domain in full (rest from reference TRBV29-1 and TRBJ1-2): SAVISQKPSRDICQRGTSLTIQCQVDSQVTMMFWYRQQPGQSLTLIATANQGSEATYESGFVIDKFPISRPNLTFSTLTVSNMSPEDSSIYLCSVEINYGYTFGSGTRLTVV.

This clonotype was seen only a few times. The rearrangement joins TRBV28 to TRBJ2-7, with D uncertain. Germline loops: CDR1 MDHEN, CDR2 SYDVKM. Trimming removed 3 bases at V and 2 bases at J, with 11 bases between. CDR3 length: 14 amino acids. The CDR3 is CASSFSENTYEQYF. The CDR3 DNA is TGTGCCAGCAGTTTTTCGGAGAACACCTACGAGCAGTACTTC. The entire variable domain, with the rest obtained from reference TRBV28 and TRBJ2-7, is as follows: DVKVTQSSRYLVKRTGEKVFLECVQDMDHENMFWYRQDPGLGLRLIYFSYDVKMKEKGDIPEGYSVSREKKERFSLILESASTNQTSMYLCASSFSENTYEQYFGPGTRLTVT.

CDR3 nucleotide sequence: TGCGCCAGCAGCGCTCCAGATAGCGGGGGGCCAGGGGAGACCCAGTACTTC. Translating gives CASSAPDSGGPGETQYF. The chain links TRBV4-1 to TRBJ2-5; TRBD2 aligns across 10 bases. With V trimmed by 5 bases and J by 5 bases, 14 bases remained unmatched. CDR1 is MGHRA, CDR2 YSYEKL, per germline. CDR3 length: 17 residues.

This clonotype has a handful of counts. The chain combines TRBV27 with TRBJ2-1; 9 bases agree with TRBD1. The CDR3 extends over 13 amino acids. Germline V gene sequence: CDR1 MNHEY, CDR2 SMNVEV (reference sequence). Trimming at V came to 0 bases and at J to 9 bases, leaving 0 bases not matched to a gene. CDR3 region: CASSLSTGGEQFF. The CDR3 coding sequence is TGTGCCAGCAGTTTATCGACAGGGGGTGAGCAGTTCTTC.

V is TRBV10-2 and J is TRBJ2-5; 8 bases align to TRBD1. J was trimmed by 3 bases and V by 4 bases; bases with no gene match: 4. CDR3 size: 14 residues. Germline values: CDR1 WSHSY, CDR2 SAAADI. The CDR3 sequence: CASSVDRVKETQYF. CDR3 bases: TGCGCCAGCAGTGTGGACAGGGTAAAAGAGACCCAGTACTTC.

This clonotype was seen only a few times. The V and J genes are TRBV3-1 and TRBJ2-3; TRBD2 matches at 13 bases. With V trimmed by 4 bases and J by 6 bases, 4 bases remained unmatched. The CDR3 runs 15 residues. The germline V gene has CDR1 LGHDT and CDR2 YNNKEL (reference sequence). The CDR3 loop reads CASSPGTSGVDTQYF. The CDR3, as DNA: TGTGCCAGCAGCCCCGGGACTAGCGGGGTGGATACGCAGTATTTT.

This clonotype was seen more than once but under ten times. The rearrangement links TRBV7-9 to TRBJ1-5; D unclear. Germline V gene lookup returns CDR1 SEHNR and CDR2 FQNEAQ (reference sequence). The CDR3 covers 15 residues. Trimming removed 5 bases from V and 1 base from J, with 12 bases in between. The CDR3 spells CASSRGTGSNQPQHF. CDR3 bases: TGTGCCAGCAGCCGAGGCACCGGGAGCAATCAGCCCCAGCATTTT. The variable domain in full, completed from reference TRBV7-9 and TRBJ1-5, reads DTGVSQNPRHKITKRGQNVTFRCDPISEHNRLYWYRQTLGQGPEFLTYFQNEAQLEKSRLLSDRFSAERPKGSFSTLEIQRTEQGDSAMYLCASSRGTGSNQPQHFGDGTRLSIL.

This clonotype occurred a few times. The V call is TRBV28, the J call TRBJ2-1, with D possibly TRBD1 on 6 matching bases. With 11 bases removed from V and 0 bases from J, the gap between germline ends came to 14 bases. The CDR3 has 14 residues. Germline-derived CDR1 and CDR2 are MDHEN and SYDVKM. The CDR3 DNA is TGTGCCGCCACCGGGACATTCTCCTACAATGAGCAGTTCTTC. It is translated as CAATGTFSYNEQFF.

The table lists this clonotype with many counts. CDR3 sequence: CASSLTAYEQYF. The CDR3 DNA follows: TGTGCCAGCAGCTTAACCGCCTACGAGCAGTACTTC. The chain is built from TRBV7-2 and TRBJ2-7, with D unresolved. CDR3 length: 12 residues. CDR1 and CDR2 from the germline V gene are SGHTA and FQGNSA. Trimming cost V 2 bases and J 2 bases, with 4 bases left between them.

This chain links TRBV28 with TRBJ1-2; tentative D call: TRBD1 (5 bases). The CDR3 totals 14 residues. Per the germline V gene, CDR1 is MDHEN and CDR2 is SYDVKM. The V gene lost 8 bases and the J gene lost 4 bases, with 17 bases spanning the gap. The CDR3 coding sequence is TGTGCCAGCCTCTTGGGGGGGAGCCCCTATGGCTACACCTTC. This codes for CASLLGGSPYGYTF.

The chain has TRBV7-9 and TRBJ2-1, with D possibly being TRBD1 (6 bases). Trimming cost V 5 bases and J 1 base, with 12 bases left between them. This CDR3 has 15 amino acids. Germline loops: CDR1 SEHNR, CDR2 FQNEAQ (reference sequence). CDR3 DNA sequence: TGTGCCAGCAGCCCTCCGGGACATTCCTACAATGAGCAGTTCTTC. It yields the protein CASSPPGHSYNEQFF.

This clonotype was counted only a few times. The chain combines TRBV4-3 with TRBJ2-1, with D uncertain. The CDR3 runs 13 residues. Germline V gene data show CDR1 as LGHNA and CDR2 as YSLEER. V was pared by 1 base and J by 9 bases, with 10 bases between. CDR3 coding DNA: TGCGCCAGCAGCCAAGGAGAACAGACTGAGCAGTTCTTC. This gives the protein CASSQGEQTEQFF.

This clonotype has just a few counts. CDR3 in DNA: TGTGCCAGCAGTTACCGAGCGGGGGGCGCAGATACGCAGTATTTT. Translated: CASSYRAGGADTQYF. The rearrangement links TRBV6-6 to TRBJ2-3; the match to TRBD2 covers 9 bases. The V and J ends lost 2 bases and 4 bases, in that order; junction bases with no gene match: 4. This CDR3 is 15 amino acids long. Germline-derived CDR1 and CDR2 are MNHNY and SVGAGI (reference sequence).

This clonotype was seen a handful of times. This sequence joins TRBV7-2 and TRBJ2-3; 7 nucleotides align to TRBD1. V trimming: 5 bases; J trimming: 10 bases; junction bases outside the gene matches: 9. The CDR3 consists of 13 residues. Germline CDR1 SGHTA, CDR2 FQGNSA. CDR3 in DNA: TGTGCCAGCAGCCTCAAGAGGGGGCCCTCGCAGTATTTT. Its translation: CASSLKRGPSQYF.

V and J are TRBV29-1 and TRBJ2-5, with 7 bases that match TRBD2. CDR1 is SQVTM and CDR2 is ANQGSEA in the germline V gene. The CDR3 runs to 13 residues. V shed 0 bases, J shed 3 bases, and the junction held 1 base outside the gene matches. The CDR3 bases are TGCAGCGTTGAAGATCGGGGGGAAGAGACCCAGTACTTC. Amino acids: CSVEDRGEETQYF.

The CDR3 coding sequence is TGTGCCAGTAGTACAGACAGGGCGATGGAAAAACTGTTTTTT. It codes for CASSTDRAMEKLFF. The chain recombines TRBV19 with TRBJ1-4, with 7 bases fitting TRBD1. Germline CDR1 LNHDA, CDR2 SQIVND (reference sequence). Trimming cost V 4 bases and J 8 bases; bases outside gene matches: 7. The CDR3 is 14 residues long.

This clonotype has a count of ten or more. This rearrangement joins TRBV29-1 to TRBJ2-5; perhaps TRBD1 as D (5 bases). Germline V gene sequence: CDR1 SQVTM, CDR2 ANQGSEA. V was cut by 0 bases and J by 4 bases, with 9 bases left in between. CDR3 size: 13 residues. The CDR3 DNA reads as TGCAGCGTTGAAGAACGGCAGGGAGAGACCCAGTACTTC. Amino acid sequence: CSVEERQGETQYF. Full variable domain (outside the CDR3, taken from reference TRBV29-1 and TRBJ2-5): SAVISQKPSRDICQRGTSLTIQCQVDSQVTMMFWYRQQPGQSLTLIATANQGSEATYESGFVIDKFPISRPNLTFSTLTVSNMSPEDSSIYLCSVEERQGETQYFGPGTRLLVL.

The rearrangement links TRBV20-1 to TRBJ2-3; TRBD2 aligns across 14 bases. The length of the CDR3 is 19 residues. The ends lost 5 bases at V and 5 bases at J; junction bases unmatched: 18. Germline CDR1 and CDR2: DFQATT and SNEGSKA (reference sequence). The CDR3 DNA reads as TGCAGTGCTGGATCCGCCGGGACTAGCGGGGGAAGGAAGGTAGATACGCAGTATTTT. This translates into CSAGSAGTSGGRKVDTQYF.

The J gene is TRBJ2-3, the V gene TRBV20-1; 8 nucleotides agree with TRBD2. CDR1 and CDR2 from the germline V gene are DFQATT and SNEGSKA (reference sequence). The junction had 5 bases not matched to a gene; V was cut back by 5 bases and J by 4 bases. The CDR3 consists of 13 residues. The CDR3 region is CSAQRGSPDTQYF. In DNA form, the CDR3 reads TGCAGTGCTCAGCGGGGGAGTCCAGATACGCAGTATTTT.

The chain carries TRBV15 and TRBJ2-5, with D perhaps TRBD2 (5 bases). The CDR3 consists of 15 residues. The V end was cut by 5 bases, the J end by 1 base, with 14 bases between. CDR1 and CDR2 from the germline V gene are LNHNV and YYDKDF (reference sequence). CDR3 in amino acids: CATSLQERVQETQYF. The CDR3 coding sequence is TGTGCCACCAGCTTACAAGAGAGGGTCCAAGAGACCCAGTACTTC.

This rearrangement joins TRBV20-1 to TRBJ1-2; 8 bases line up with TRBD1. Germline V gene sequence: CDR1 DFQATT, CDR2 SNEGSKA (reference sequence). The V gene end was trimmed by 6 bases and the J gene end by 3 bases; junction bases not matched to a gene: 6. The CDR3 totals 13 residues. The CDR3 sequence is CSAPAGGDYGYTF. In DNA, the CDR3 is TGCAGTGCCCCCGCAGGGGGCGACTATGGCTACACCTTC.

V is TRBV7-9 and J is TRBJ2-3, with 7 bases that match TRBD1. Germline V gene data show CDR1 as SEHNR and CDR2 as FQNEAQ (reference sequence). V trimming: 5 bases; J trimming: 2 bases; junction bases outside the gene matches: 13. The length of the CDR3 is 17 residues. The CDR3 here is CASSPHFTQGDTDTQYF. CDR3 in DNA: TGTGCCAGCAGCCCCCATTTTACTCAGGGGGACACAGATACGCAGTATTTT. Together with reference TRBV7-9 and TRBJ2-3, the CDR3 gives the full variable domain: DTGVSQNPRHKITKRGQNVTFRCDPISEHNRLYWYRQTLGQGPEFLTYFQNEAQLEKSRLLSDRFSAERPKGSFSTLEIQRTEQGDSAMYLCASSPHFTQGDTDTQYFGPGTRLTVL.

A few counts support this clonotype. V is TRBV29-1 and J is TRBJ2-3, with TRBD1 matching over 7 bases. V lost 6 bases to trimming and J lost 2 bases; unmatched junction nucleotides: 8. The CDR3 extends over 14 amino acids. Germline assignment: CDR1 SQVTM and CDR2 ANQGSEA. CDR3 protein: CSVPTGTDTDTQYF. In nucleotides, the CDR3 is TGCAGCGTCCCTACCGGGACAGACACAGATACGCAGTATTTT.

This clonotype was observed a few times. This rearrangement joins TRBV27 to TRBJ2-3, with D possibly called TRBD1 or TRBD2 (5 bases each). The CDR3 is 14 residues long. CDR1 MNHEY and CDR2 SMNVEV come from the germline V gene (reference sequence). Deletions cut 7 bases from V and 5 bases from J, with 16 bases between. The DNA of the CDR3 is TGTGCCAGCACCCTAGGCAGGGCGGGAGATACGCAGTATTTT. It is translated as CASTLGRAGDTQYF.

This clonotype came up a few times. The rearrangement uses TRBV7-2 and TRBJ2-7; D perhaps matches TRBD2 (6 bases). Germline assignment: CDR1 SGHTA and CDR2 FQGNSA. CDR3 length: 15 amino acids. V was clipped by 4 bases and J by 3 bases, with 16 bases between them. The CDR3 here is CASSSQGRRGYEQYF. As DNA, the CDR3 is TGTGCCAGCAGCTCTCAAGGAAGGAGGGGCTACGAGCAGTACTTC. The full variable domain, completed using reference TRBV7-2 and TRBJ2-7, is GAGVSQSPSNKVTEKGKDVELRCDPISGHTALYWYRQSLGQGLEFLIYFQGNSAPDKSGLPSDRFSAERTGGSVSTLTIQRTQQEDSAVYLCASSSQGRRGYEQYFGPGTRLTVT.

This clonotype was seen at least ten times. The rearrangement links TRBV28 to TRBJ2-5; D is perhaps TRBD1 or TRBD2 (5 bases each). V was clipped by 5 bases and J by 1 base, with 14 bases between them. The length of the CDR3 is 15 residues. CDR1 and CDR2 (germline): MDHEN, SYDVKM. The CDR3 DNA sequence: TGTGCCAGCAGTGGGGGTGGGGTAGGCCAAGAGACCCAGTACTTC. This sequence encodes CASSGGGVGQETQYF.